The rows below give T cell receptor beta chains drawn from one sample of a study of neurological immune-mediated disorders. TCRdb re-analysed the 5' RACE reads in MiXCR, keeping a single row per CDR3 protein. The sample carries around 65,000 distinct CDR3 sequences, more than 4.5% recorded once. Sequenced sample: PBMCs. The receptors derive from a human donor with multiple sclerosis. The donor label of this sample is uncertain. CDR3s include the opening cysteine and the closing phenylalanine or tryptophan. The D gene is left open where the match is weak. Size tells how often a clone was seen (once, few, many) or the class of an expanded clone, and some rows leave it out.

CASSLPYNEQFF	TGTGCCAGCAGCTTACCCTACAATGAGCAGTTCTTC	TRBJ2-1	TRBV7-9	-	many
CAISALGAGYDEQYF	TGTGCCATCAGTGCTCTCGGGGCAGGATACGACGAGCAGTACTTC	TRBJ2-7	TRBV10-3	-	many
CASSLPAANYGYTF	TGTGCCAGCAGCTTACCGGCGGCTAACTATGGCTACACCTTC	TRBJ1-2	TRBV5-6	-	-
CASSLRDGNLYGYTF	TGCGCCAGCAGCCTGCGGGACGGCAACCTTTATGGCTACACCTTC	TRBJ1-2	TRBV5-1	-	many
CSVYSPRRPEAFF	TGCAGTGTCTATTCTCCCCGACGGCCTGAGGCTTTCTTT	TRBJ1-1	TRBV20-1	-	many
CASSPGEGLEQYF	TGTGCCAGCTCACCAGGAGAGGGGCTCGAGCAGTACTTC	TRBJ2-7	TRBV18	-	many
CASSVVKGGNIQYF	TGTGCCAGCAGCGTTGTGAAAGGGGGAAACATTCAGTACTTC	TRBJ2-4	TRBV5-6	-	many
CASSASREFKRGRYNEQFF	TGTGCCAGCAGCGCCTCCCGGGAGTTTAAGCGGGGAAGATACAATGAGCAGTTCTTC	TRBJ2-1	TRBV9	TRBD2	many
CASSVAYNEQFF	TGTGCCAGTAGTGTGGCCTACAATGAGCAGTTCTTC	TRBJ2-1	TRBV19	-	many
CASKPPGRNTEAFF	TGTGCCAGCAAACCACCAGGGAGGAACACTGAAGCTTTCTTT	TRBJ1-1	TRBV12-3/TRBV12-4	-	few